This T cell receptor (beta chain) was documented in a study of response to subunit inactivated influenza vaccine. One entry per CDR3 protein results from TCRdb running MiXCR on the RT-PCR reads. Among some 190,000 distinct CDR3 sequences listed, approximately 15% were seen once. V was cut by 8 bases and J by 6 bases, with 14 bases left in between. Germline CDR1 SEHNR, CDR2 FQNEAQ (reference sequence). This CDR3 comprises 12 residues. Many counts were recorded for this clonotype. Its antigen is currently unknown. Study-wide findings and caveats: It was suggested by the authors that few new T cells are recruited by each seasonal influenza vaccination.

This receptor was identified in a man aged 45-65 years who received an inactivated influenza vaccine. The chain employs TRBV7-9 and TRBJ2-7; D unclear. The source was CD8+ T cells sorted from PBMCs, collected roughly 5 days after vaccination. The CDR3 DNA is TGTGCCAGCGGACCCGGACCGCGCGAGCAGTACTTC. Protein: CASGPGPREQYF.